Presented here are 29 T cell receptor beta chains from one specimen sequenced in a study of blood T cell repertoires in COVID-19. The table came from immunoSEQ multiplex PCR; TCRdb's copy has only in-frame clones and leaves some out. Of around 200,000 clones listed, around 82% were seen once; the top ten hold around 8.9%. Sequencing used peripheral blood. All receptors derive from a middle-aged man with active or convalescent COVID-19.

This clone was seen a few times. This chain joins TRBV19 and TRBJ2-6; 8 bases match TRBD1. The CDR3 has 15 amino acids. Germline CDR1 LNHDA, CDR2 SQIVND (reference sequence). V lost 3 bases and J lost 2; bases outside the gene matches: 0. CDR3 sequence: CASSMDRAGANVLTF. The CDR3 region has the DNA TGTGCCAGTAGTATGGACAGGGCTGGGGCCAACGTCCTGACTTTC.

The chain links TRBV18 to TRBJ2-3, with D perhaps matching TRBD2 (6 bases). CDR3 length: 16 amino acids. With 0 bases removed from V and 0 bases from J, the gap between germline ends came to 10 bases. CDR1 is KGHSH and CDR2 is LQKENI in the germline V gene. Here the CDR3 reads CASSPPRGASTDTQYF. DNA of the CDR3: TGTGCCAGCTCACCACCGCGGGGCGCTAGCACAGATACGCAGTATTTT.

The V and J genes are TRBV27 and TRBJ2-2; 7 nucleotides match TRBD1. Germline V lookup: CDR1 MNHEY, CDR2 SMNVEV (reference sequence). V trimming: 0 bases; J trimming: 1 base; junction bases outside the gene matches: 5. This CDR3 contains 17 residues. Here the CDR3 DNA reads TGTGCCAGCAGTTTATCGTACGACAGGGTGAACACCGGGGAGCTGTTTTTT. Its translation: CASSLSYDRVNTGELFF.

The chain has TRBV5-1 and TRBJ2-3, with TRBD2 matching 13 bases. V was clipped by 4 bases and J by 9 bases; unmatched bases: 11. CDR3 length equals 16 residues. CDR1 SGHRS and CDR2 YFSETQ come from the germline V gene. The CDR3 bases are TGCGCCAGCAGCGGTACCGGGACTAGCGGGAAGGGGACGCAGTATTTT. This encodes CASSGTGTSGKGTQYF.

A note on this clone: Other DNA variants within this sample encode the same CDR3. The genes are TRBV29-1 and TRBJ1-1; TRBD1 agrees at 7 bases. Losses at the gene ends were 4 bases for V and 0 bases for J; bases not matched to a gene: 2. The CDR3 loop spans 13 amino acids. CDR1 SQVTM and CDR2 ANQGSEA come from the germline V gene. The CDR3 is CSVGGQMNTEAFF. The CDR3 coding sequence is TGCAGCGTTGGGGGACAGATGAACACTGAAGCTTTCTTT.

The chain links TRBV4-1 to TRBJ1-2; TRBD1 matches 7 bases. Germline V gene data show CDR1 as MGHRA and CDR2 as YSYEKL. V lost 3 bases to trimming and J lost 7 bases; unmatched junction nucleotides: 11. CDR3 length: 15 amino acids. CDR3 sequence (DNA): TGCGCCAGCAGCCAGGAGGGGGCGGGGTTCAGTGGCTACACCTTC. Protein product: CASSQEGAGFSGYTF.

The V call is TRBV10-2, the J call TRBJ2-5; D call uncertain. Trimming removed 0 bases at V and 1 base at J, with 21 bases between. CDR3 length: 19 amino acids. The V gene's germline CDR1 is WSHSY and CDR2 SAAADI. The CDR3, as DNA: TGCGCCAGCAGTGAGTCGTCCCCCCTCAGACTGGCCTTCCAAGAGACCCAGTACTTC. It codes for CASSESSPLRLAFQETQYF.

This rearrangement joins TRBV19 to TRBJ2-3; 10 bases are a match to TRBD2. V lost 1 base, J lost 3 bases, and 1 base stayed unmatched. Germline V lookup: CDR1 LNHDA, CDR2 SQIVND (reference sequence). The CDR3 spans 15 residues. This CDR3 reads CASSIGSGRTDTQYF. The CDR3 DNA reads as TGTGCCAGTAGTATAGGTAGCGGGAGGACAGATACGCAGTATTTT. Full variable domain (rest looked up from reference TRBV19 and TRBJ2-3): DGGITQSPKYLFRKEGQNVTLSCEQNLNHDAMYWYRQDPGQGLRLIYYSQIVNDFQKGDIAEGYSVSREKKESFPLTVTSAQKNPTAFYLCASSIGSGRTDTQYFGPGTRLTVL.

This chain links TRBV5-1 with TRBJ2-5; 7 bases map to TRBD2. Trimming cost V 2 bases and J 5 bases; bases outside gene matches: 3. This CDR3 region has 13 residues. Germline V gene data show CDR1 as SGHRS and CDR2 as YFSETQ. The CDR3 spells CASSFGGEETQYF. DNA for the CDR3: TGCGCCAGCAGCTTTGGGGGGGAGGAGACCCAGTACTTC.

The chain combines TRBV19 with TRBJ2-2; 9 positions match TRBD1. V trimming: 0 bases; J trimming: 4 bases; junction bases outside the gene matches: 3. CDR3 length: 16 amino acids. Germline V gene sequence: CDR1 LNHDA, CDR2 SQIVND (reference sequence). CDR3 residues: CASSIDTGGITGELFF. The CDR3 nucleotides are TGTGCCAGTAGTATAGATACAGGGGGCATCACCGGGGAGCTGTTTTTT.

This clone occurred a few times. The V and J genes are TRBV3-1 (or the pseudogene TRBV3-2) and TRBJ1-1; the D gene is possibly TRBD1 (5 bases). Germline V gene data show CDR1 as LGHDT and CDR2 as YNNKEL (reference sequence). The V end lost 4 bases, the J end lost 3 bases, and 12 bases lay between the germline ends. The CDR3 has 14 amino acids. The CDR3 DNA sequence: TGTGCCAGCAGCCCCGGGGGTTTGGACACTGAAGCTTTCTTT. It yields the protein CASSPGGLDTEAFF.

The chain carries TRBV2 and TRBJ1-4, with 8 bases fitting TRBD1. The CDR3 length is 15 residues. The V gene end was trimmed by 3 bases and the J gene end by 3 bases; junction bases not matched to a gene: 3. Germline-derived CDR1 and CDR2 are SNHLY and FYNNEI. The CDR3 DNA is TGTGCCAGCAGTGACAGGGGGCAAGCTAATGAAAAACTGTTTTTT. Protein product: CASSDRGQANEKLFF.

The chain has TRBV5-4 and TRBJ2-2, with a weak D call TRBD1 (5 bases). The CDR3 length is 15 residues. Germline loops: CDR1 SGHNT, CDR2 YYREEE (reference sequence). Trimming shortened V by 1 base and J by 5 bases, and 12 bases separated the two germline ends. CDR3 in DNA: TGTGCCAGCAGCTTGCAGGGCATAATAACCGGGGAGCTGTTTTTT. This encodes CASSLQGIITGELFF.

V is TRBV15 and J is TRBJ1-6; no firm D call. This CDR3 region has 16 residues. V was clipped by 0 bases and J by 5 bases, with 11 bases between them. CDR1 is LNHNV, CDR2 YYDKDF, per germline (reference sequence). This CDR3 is CATSRELVGDNSPLHF. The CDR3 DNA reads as TGTGCCACCAGCAGAGAGTTAGTTGGAGATAATTCACCCCTCCACTTT.

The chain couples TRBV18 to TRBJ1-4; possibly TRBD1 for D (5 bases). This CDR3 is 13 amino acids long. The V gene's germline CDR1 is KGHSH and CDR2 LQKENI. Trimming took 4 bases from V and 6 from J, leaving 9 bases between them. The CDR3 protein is CASSRGTDEKLFF. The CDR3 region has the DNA TGTGCCAGCTCACGCGGGACCGATGAAAAACTGTTTTTT.

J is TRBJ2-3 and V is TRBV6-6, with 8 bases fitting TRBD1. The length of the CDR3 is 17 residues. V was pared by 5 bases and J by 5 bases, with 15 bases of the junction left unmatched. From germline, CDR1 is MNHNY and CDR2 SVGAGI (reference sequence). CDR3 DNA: TGTGCCAGCAGTCCGGTCGGACAGGGAAAGGGTATAGATACGCAGTATTTT. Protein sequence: CASSPVGQGKGIDTQYF.

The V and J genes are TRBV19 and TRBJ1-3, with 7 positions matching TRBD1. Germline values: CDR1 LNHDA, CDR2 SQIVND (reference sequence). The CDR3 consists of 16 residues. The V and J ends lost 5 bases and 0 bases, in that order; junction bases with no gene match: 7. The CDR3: CASSETGPSSGNTIYF. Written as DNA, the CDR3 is TGTGCCAGTAGTGAGACAGGGCCCAGCTCTGGAAACACCATATATTTT.

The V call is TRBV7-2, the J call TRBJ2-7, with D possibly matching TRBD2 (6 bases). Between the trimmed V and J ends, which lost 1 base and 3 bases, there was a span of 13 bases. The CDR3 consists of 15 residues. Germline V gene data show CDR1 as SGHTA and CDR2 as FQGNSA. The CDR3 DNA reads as TGTGCCAGCAGCTTAGACTGGGGGGTAGGCTACGAGCAGTACTTC. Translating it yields CASSLDWGVGYEQYF.

The CDR3 coding sequence is TGTGCCAGCAGCTTAGGGACTGGTAATCAGCCCCAGCATTTT. It encodes CASSLGTGNQPQHF. The chain couples TRBV7-9 to TRBJ1-5; no reliable D call. CDR1 SEHNR and CDR2 FQNEAQ come from the germline V gene (reference sequence). This CDR3 is 14 amino acids long. Trimming shortened V by 1 base and J by 4 bases, and 8 bases separated the two germline ends.

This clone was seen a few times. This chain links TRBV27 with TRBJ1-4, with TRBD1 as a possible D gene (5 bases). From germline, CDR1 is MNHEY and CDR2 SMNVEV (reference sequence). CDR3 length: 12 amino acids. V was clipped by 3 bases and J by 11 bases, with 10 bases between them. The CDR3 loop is CASSLGGGKLFF. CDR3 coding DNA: TGTGCCAGCAGTTTGGGGGGAGGCAAACTGTTTTTT.

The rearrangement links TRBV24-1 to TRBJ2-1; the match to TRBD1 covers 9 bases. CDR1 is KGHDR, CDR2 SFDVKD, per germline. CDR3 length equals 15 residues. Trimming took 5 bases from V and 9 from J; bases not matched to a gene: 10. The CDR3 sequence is CATSAWDREGGEQFF. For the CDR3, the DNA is TGTGCCACCAGTGCCTGGGACAGGGAGGGAGGTGAGCAGTTCTTC.

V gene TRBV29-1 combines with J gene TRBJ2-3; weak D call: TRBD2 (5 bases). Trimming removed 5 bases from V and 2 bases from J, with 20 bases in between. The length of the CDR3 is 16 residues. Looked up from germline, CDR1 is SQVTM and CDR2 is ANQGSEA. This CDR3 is CSVSAVVSGITDTQYF. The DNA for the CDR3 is TGCAGCGTTTCGGCCGTGGTGAGCGGCATCACAGATACGCAGTATTTT.

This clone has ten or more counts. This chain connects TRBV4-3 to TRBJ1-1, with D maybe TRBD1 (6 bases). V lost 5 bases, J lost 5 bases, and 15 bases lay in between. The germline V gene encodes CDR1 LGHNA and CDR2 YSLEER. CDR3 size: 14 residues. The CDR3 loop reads CASSTWTDGTEAFF. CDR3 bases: TGCGCCAGCAGCACGTGGACAGATGGTACTGAAGCTTTCTTT.

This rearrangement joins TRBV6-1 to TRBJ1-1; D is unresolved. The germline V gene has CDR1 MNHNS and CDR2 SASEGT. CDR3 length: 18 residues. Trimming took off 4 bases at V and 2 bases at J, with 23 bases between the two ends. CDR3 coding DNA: TGTGCCAGCAGTGGACCCGGGCCGGCGGGTGGTGGTAACACTGAAGCTTTCTTT. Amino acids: CASSGPGPAGGGNTEAFF.

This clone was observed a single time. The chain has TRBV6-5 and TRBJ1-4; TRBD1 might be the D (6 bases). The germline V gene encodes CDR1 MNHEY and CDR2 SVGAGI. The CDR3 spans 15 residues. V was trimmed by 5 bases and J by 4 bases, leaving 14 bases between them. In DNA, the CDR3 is TGTGCCAGCAGTCAGGGGTTAGCCCTTAATGAAAAACTGTTTTTT. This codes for CASSQGLALNEKLFF.

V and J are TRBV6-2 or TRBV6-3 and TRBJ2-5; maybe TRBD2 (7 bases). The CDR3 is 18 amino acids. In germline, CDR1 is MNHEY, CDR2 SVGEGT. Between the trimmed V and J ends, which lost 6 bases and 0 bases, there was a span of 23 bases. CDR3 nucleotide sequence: TGTGCCAGCAGCCTAGGACGGGGGGCCCTACGGTACCAAGAGACCCAGTACTTC. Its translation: CASSLGRGALRYQETQYF.

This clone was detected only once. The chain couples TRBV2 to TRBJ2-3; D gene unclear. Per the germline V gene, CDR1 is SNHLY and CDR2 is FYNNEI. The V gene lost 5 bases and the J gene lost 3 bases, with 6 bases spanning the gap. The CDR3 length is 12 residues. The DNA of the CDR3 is TGTGCCAGCAGTACTTTGACAGATACGCAGTATTTT. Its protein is CASSTLTDTQYF.

This chain's CDR3 is CASSQTAGATNYGYTF. The CDR3 DNA reads as TGCGCCAGCAGCCAAACTGCGGGGGCAACTAACTATGGCTACACCTTC. The chain uses TRBV4-3 and TRBJ1-2, with a tentative D call TRBD1 (6 bases). The CDR3 is made up of 16 amino acids. Germline V gene sequence: CDR1 LGHNA, CDR2 YSLEER. V lost 2 bases, J lost 0 bases, and 13 bases lay in between.

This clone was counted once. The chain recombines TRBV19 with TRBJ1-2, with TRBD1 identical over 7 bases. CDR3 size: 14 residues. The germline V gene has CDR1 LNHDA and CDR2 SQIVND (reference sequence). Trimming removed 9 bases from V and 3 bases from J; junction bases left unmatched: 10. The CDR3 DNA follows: TGTGCCAGCCGGGAACAGGGGACCTACTATGGCTACACCTTC. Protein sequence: CASREQGTYYGYTF. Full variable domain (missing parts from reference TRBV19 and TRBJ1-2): DGGITQSPKYLFRKEGQNVTLSCEQNLNHDAMYWYRQDPGQGLRLIYYSQIVNDFQKGDIAEGYSVSREKKESFPLTVTSAQKNPTAFYLCASREQGTYYGYTFGSGTRLTVV.